These 25 T cell receptor beta chains originate from one sample sequenced in a study of T cells expressing NK-cell markers. Reprocessing the 5' RACE reads, TCRdb reports a single entry for every CDR3 protein and omits DNA. Recorded for this sample: nearly 8,000 distinct CDR3 sequences. What was sequenced was blood T cells: a sorted CD56 or NKG2C T cell subset, CD4+ or CD8+ T cells, or bulk PBMC T cells (not recorded which). The receptors come from a man aged 18 to 30 in good health.

This clonotype counts as medium-sized by frequency. The CDR3: CASSLILRDRGSNEQFF. The chain uses TRBV5-1 and TRBJ2-1; TCRdb returns TRBD1, unconfirmable since there is no DNA. Germline assignment: CDR1 SGHRS and CDR2 YFSETQ. The CDR3 contains 17 residues.

Its frequency marks this clonotype as medium-sized (0.01 to 0.1%). The V call is TRBV4-3, the J call TRBJ2-1; TCRdb's D call, TRBD2, is unchecked because there is no DNA. CDR3 length: 17 residues. Germline lookup yields CDR1 LGHNA and CDR2 YSLEER. Here the CDR3 reads CASSQDRLAGGANEQFF.

The CDR3 loop is CSARAPGLSTDTQYF. The J gene is TRBJ2-3, the V gene TRBV20-1; TCRdb reports TRBD2, a call that lacks DNA to check it against. The CDR3 length is 15 residues. CDR1 is DFQATT, CDR2 SNEGSKA, per germline (reference sequence).

The genes are TRBV28 and TRBJ2-7; TCRdb picks TRBD2, but there is no DNA to check that call. The CDR3 spans 15 residues. The germline gives CDR1 MDHEN, CDR2 SYDVKM. CDR3 amino acids: CASSTLVMVSYEQYF.

This chain links TRBV19 with TRBJ2-1. Germline loops: CDR1 LNHDA, CDR2 SQIVND (reference sequence). The CDR3 runs to 13 residues. The chain's CDR3 is CASSVASYNEQFF.

The chain carries TRBV30 and TRBJ1-1; TCRdb indicates TRBD1, and absent DNA this call remains unverified. The CDR3 is 13 residues long. Germline V lookup: CDR1 GTSNPN, CDR2 SVGIG (reference sequence). CDR3 region: CAWSVQGAAEAFF.

Judged by frequency, this clonotype is medium-sized (0.01 to 0.1%). The chain uses TRBV18 and TRBJ2-1; the TRBD2 assignment by TCRdb is unverifiable without DNA. CDR1 is KGHSH, CDR2 LQKENI, per germline. The CDR3 length is 16 residues. CDR3 amino acids: CASSPRTSGIYNEQFF. Based on the CDR3 plus reference TRBV18 and TRBJ2-1, the full variable domain is NAGVMQNPRHLVRRRGQEARLRCSPMKGHSHVYWYRQLPEEGLKFMVYLQKENIIDESGMPKERFSAEFPKEGPSILRIQQVVRGDSAAYFCASSPRTSGIYNEQFFGPGTRLTVL.

This chain joins TRBV7-9 and TRBJ2-5. The CDR3 consists of 12 residues. From germline, CDR1 is SEHNR and CDR2 FQNEAQ (reference sequence). CDR3 sequence: CASSPDVETQYF.

The V and J genes are TRBV6-2 or TRBV6-3 and TRBJ2-2. This CDR3 contains 15 residues. CDR1 is MNHEY, CDR2 SVGEGT, per germline. The CDR3: CATGSRHLNTGELFF.

V usage is TRBV7-6 and J usage is TRBJ2-5; absent DNA, TCRdb's TRBD2 call cannot be checked. The CDR3 has 17 residues. The germline gives CDR1 SGHVS, CDR2 FNYEAQ. The CDR3 is CASSLASRSGGGETQYF.

The chain recombines TRBV28 with TRBJ2-3; TCRdb selects TRBD1, and the lack of DNA leaves this call unchecked. Germline-derived CDR1 and CDR2 are MDHEN and SYDVKM. The CDR3 loop spans 15 amino acids. This chain's CDR3 is CASSFTPLSTDTQYF.

This clonotype registers medium-sized by frequency. The chain links TRBV10-2 to TRBJ1-1; as DNA is missing, the TRBD1 call by TCRdb cannot be tested. This CDR3 is 15 amino acids long. Per the germline V gene, CDR1 is WSHSY and CDR2 is SAAADI. CDR3 sequence: CASSDLQGLAFEAFF.

The genes are TRBV7-9 and TRBJ2-2; checking the TCRdb D call of TRBD1 is not possible without DNA. CDR3 length: 17 residues. The germline V gene has CDR1 SEHNR and CDR2 FQNEAQ (reference sequence). Here the CDR3 reads CASSLRGNYSNTGELFF.

The chain joins TRBV27 to TRBJ1-2. The germline V gene has CDR1 MNHEY and CDR2 SMNVEV (reference sequence). This CDR3 is built from 13 residues. The CDR3 spells CASSSTAYYGYTF.

The chain recombines TRBV5-6 with TRBJ2-6. Germline V gene lookup returns CDR1 SGHDT and CDR2 YYEEEE. The CDR3 is 17 amino acids. CDR3 sequence: CASSLGPLGSGANVLTF. The full variable domain, its missing parts supplied by reference TRBV5-6 and TRBJ2-6, is DAGVTQSPTHLIKTRGQQVTLRCSPKSGHDTVSWYQQALGQGPQFIFQYYEEEERQRGNFPDRFSGHQFPNYSSELNVNALLLGDSALYLCASSLGPLGSGANVLTFGAGSRLTVL.

CDR3: CASSGGQGQETQYF. The rearrangement links TRBV19 to TRBJ2-5; TCRdb designates TRBD1, a call that cannot be tested without DNA. Germline V lookup: CDR1 LNHDA, CDR2 SQIVND (reference sequence). This CDR3 is built from 14 residues.

The chain has TRBV19 and TRBJ2-1; TCRdb reports TRBD2, a call that lacks DNA to check it against. The germline CDR1 and CDR2 sequences are LNHDA and SQIVND (reference sequence). There are 15 residues in the CDR3. This chain's CDR3 is CASSLREGRYNEQFF.

The chain carries TRBV5-1 and TRBJ2-5. CDR3 length: 14 residues. From germline, CDR1 is SGHRS and CDR2 YFSETQ. CDR3 residues: CASSLVLGDGTQYF.

By frequency, this clonotype registers medium-sized. The chain links TRBV7-9 to TRBJ2-6; the TCRdb D gene call, TRBD1, has no DNA to confirm it. Per the germline V gene, CDR1 is SEHNR and CDR2 is FQNEAQ (reference sequence). The CDR3 loop spans 15 amino acids. CDR3 amino acids: CASSRTGAGANVLTF. The whole variable domain, filled in from reference TRBV7-9 and TRBJ2-6, reads DTGVSQNPRHKITKRGQNVTFRCDPISEHNRLYWYRQTLGQGPEFLTYFQNEAQLEKSRLLSDRFSAERPKGSFSTLEIQRTEQGDSAMYLCASSRTGAGANVLTFGAGSRLTVL.

The chain combines TRBV28 with TRBJ2-1; TCRdb's D call of TRBD2 is untestable without DNA. This CDR3 is built from 15 residues. CDR1 is MDHEN and CDR2 is SYDVKM in the germline V gene. The CDR3 reads CASMGSGRRRNEQFF.

The chain couples TRBV20-1 to TRBJ2-2; TCRdb's D call, TRBD1, is unchecked because there is no DNA. This CDR3 has 13 residues. Germline CDR1 is DFQATT and CDR2 is SNEGSKA (reference sequence). The CDR3 loop is CSASQGFTGELFF.

The gene calls are TRBV7-6 and TRBJ1-1; TCRdb outputs TRBD1, but without DNA this stays unchecked. Germline V gives CDR1 SGHVS, CDR2 FNYEAQ. This CDR3 is built from 14 residues. The CDR3 protein is CASSPLGTNTEAFF.

This clonotype is deemed medium-sized (0.01 to 0.1%) by its frequency. The chain joins TRBV20-1 to TRBJ1-6; TCRdb outputs TRBD1, but without DNA this stays unchecked. Germline CDR1 is DFQATT and CDR2 is SNEGSKA (reference sequence). This CDR3 region has 16 residues. Here the CDR3 reads CSARMTGGAYNSPLHF.

This chain uses TRBV20-1 with TRBJ2-7; TCRdb's D call of TRBD2 is untestable without DNA. This CDR3 is built from 15 residues. Germline V gene data show CDR1 as DFQATT and CDR2 as SNEGSKA (reference sequence). The CDR3 sequence is CSARPLAGEAYEQYF.

The chain is built from TRBV5-1 and TRBJ2-1. The CDR3 extends over 15 amino acids. The germline V gene has CDR1 SGHRS and CDR2 YFSETQ. CDR3: CASSLRQGSYNEQFF.